Listed below are T cell receptor beta chains from one sample, sequenced in a study of identical twins. TCRdb reanalysed the 5' RACE reads using MiXCR and keeps one entry per CDR3 protein. The sample shows a few hundred thousand distinct CDR3 sequences, 9.6% of them seen only once. This sample was also put to use in a study of yellow fever vaccine responses in identical twins.

The sample comprised PBMCs. The receptor source for this set is a woman in her late teens or twenties in good health. Each CDR3 is given with its conserved first and last residue. Each record gives: V gene, clone size, J gene, D gene, CDR3 DNA, CDR3 protein. D genes are given only for firm matches. Size is stated for part of the rows, as once, few or many counts, or as a class when the clone is expanded.

V: TRBV29-1
size: many
J: TRBJ2-1
D: TRBD1
DNA: TGCAGCGTTGAAGAAAGGGACAGGACGAACTACAATGAGCAGTTCTTC
CDR3: CSVEERDRTNYNEQFF

V: TRBV20-1
size: few
J: TRBJ2-3
D: NA
DNA: TGCAGTGCTAGTATCGCCGGCGCTTACACAGATACGCAGTATTTT
CDR3: CSASIAGAYTDTQYF

V: TRBV5-6
size: few
J: TRBJ2-3
D: TRBD2
DNA: TGTGCCAGCAGCCAAGGACTAGCGGGATCAGGCACAGATACGCAGTATTTT
CDR3: CASSQGLAGSGTDTQYF

V: TRBV10-2
size: NA
J: TRBJ2-1
D: NA
DNA: TGCGCCAGCAGTGATTGGAATGAGCAGTTCTTC
CDR3: CASSDWNEQFF

V: TRBV11-3
size: NA
J: TRBJ2-2
D: TRBD1
DNA: TGTGCCAGCAGCCATTGGGACAGGGGGGAGCTGTTTTTT
CDR3: CASSHWDRGELFF

V: TRBV7-6
size: many
J: TRBJ2-7
D: TRBD2
DNA: TGTGCCAGCAGTCCAACTAGCGACTCCTACGAGCAGTACTTC
CDR3: CASSPTSDSYEQYF

V: TRBV7-3
size: many
J: TRBJ2-1
D: NA
DNA: TGTGCCAGCAGTAGAGGGTTGGGGGGGCCGCTCTTC
CDR3: CASSRGLGGPLF

V: TRBV3-1
size: many
J: TRBJ2-3
D: NA
DNA: TGTGCCAGCAGCCTCCGACAGGCGCGAGATACGCAGTATTTT
CDR3: CASSLRQARDTQYF

V: TRBV20-1
size: NA
J: TRBJ2-1
D: TRBD1
DNA: TGCAGTGCTCGGGTCAGGGGGCCCAATGAGCAGTTCTTC
CDR3: CSARVRGPNEQFF

V: TRBV7-2
size: many
J: TRBJ1-2
D: NA
DNA: TGTGCCAGCAGCCCGCGGACAGTCAACTATGGCTACACCTTC
CDR3: CASSPRTVNYGYTF

V: TRBV6-5
size: many
J: TRBJ2-2
D: NA
DNA: TGTGCCAGCAGCCTTACTATGGCGAACACCGGGGAGCTGTTTTTT
CDR3: CASSLTMANTGELFF

V: TRBV20-1
size: few
J: TRBJ2-1
D: TRBD2
DNA: TGCAGTGCATGGGGGGGCTCCTACAATGAGCAGTTCTTC
CDR3: CSAWGGSYNEQFF

V: TRBV29-1
size: many
J: TRBJ2-2
D: NA
DNA: TGCAGCGTTGCGGACACCGGGGAGCTGTTTTTT
CDR3: CSVADTGELFF

V: TRBV5-4
size: few
J: TRBJ2-3
D: TRBD2
DNA: TGTGCCAGCAGCGAATTAGCGGGAGGGCCACCAGATACGCAGTATTTT
CDR3: CASSELAGGPPDTQYF

V: TRBV6-2/TRBV6-3
size: many
J: TRBJ2-2
D: NA
DNA: TGTGCCAGCAGTTACTCGACTTCTCCACGGCCTAGCCTTAGAGCGAACACCGGGGAGCTGTTTTTT
CDR3: CASSYSTSPRPSLRANTGELFF

V: TRBV29-1
size: many
J: TRBJ1-4
D: NA
DNA: TGCAGCGTGGCCCAGATAGGAGCGGGGATTTTT
CDR3: CSVAQIGAGIF

V: TRBV7-8
size: many
J: TRBJ2-7
D: NA
DNA: TGTGCCAGCAGCTTAGCGGGGGGACTTCTAACCATCGAGCAGTACTTC
CDR3: CASSLAGGLLTIEQYF

V: TRBV6-1
size: many
J: TRBJ2-2
D: TRBD1
DNA: TGTGCCAGCAGTCCGGGACAGGCTGACGGGGAGCTGTTTTTT
CDR3: CASSPGQADGELFF

V: TRBV20-1
size: many
J: TRBJ1-1
D: NA
DNA: TGCAGTGCCCCGGCCTCAGGACGCACTGAAGCTTTCTTT
CDR3: CSAPASGRTEAFF

V: TRBV6-1
size: many
J: TRBJ2-2
D: TRBD1
DNA: TGTGCCAGCAGCCTCATACAGGGGGCCGGGGAGCTGTTTTTT
CDR3: CASSLIQGAGELFF

V: TRBV19
size: few
J: TRBJ2-5
D: NA
DNA: TGTGCCAGCCAAGGGTTGAGGCAAGAGACCCAGTACTTC
CDR3: CASQGLRQETQYF

V: TRBV7-3
size: few
J: TRBJ2-1
D: NA
DNA: TGTGCCAGCAGCTTCCCCGGGAGACAGCCGTTCTTC
CDR3: CASSFPGRQPFF

V: TRBV4-3
size: few
J: TRBJ1-1
D: NA
DNA: TGCGCCAGCAGCCAAGGGGAGAGGAACACTGAAGCTTTCTTT
CDR3: CASSQGERNTEAFF

V: TRBV7-8
size: NA
J: TRBJ2-3
D: TRBD2
DNA: TGTGCCAGCAGCTTAGGGCTACTAGCGGATGAAGCAGATACGCAGTATTTT
CDR3: CASSLGLLADEADTQYF

V: TRBV7-9
size: NA
J: TRBJ2-5
D: NA
DNA: TGTGCCAGCAGCATAGACGGCAGAAGTTCCCAAGAGACCCAGTACTTC
CDR3: CASSIDGRSSQETQYF

V: TRBV27
size: NA
J: TRBJ2-7
D: NA
DNA: TGTGCCAGCAGTATCCTGGGGCCAGTGTACGAGCAGTACTTC
CDR3: CASSILGPVYEQYF